The clone carrying this T cell receptor (beta chain) showed up just a few times. Its target is unknown. Using RNA transcripts as the source, TCR beta CDR3 regions were amplified. The TCR CDR3 was amplified in a first-round RT-PCR using the HTBI primer set. TCRdb re-called the multiplex PCR reads with MiXCR, one entry per CDR3 protein. The sample has 690,000 or so distinct CDR3 sequences, around 20% seen once; the top ten hold roughly a sixth. This specimen comes from a study of T cells in Graves' hyperthyroidism and ophthalmopathy. Notes on the study in general: Among clonotypes expanded in thyroid above 0.001, most were also found in blood.

Exclusion followed for patients with uncontrolled infection, other autoimmune disease, pregnancy or lactation. For the diagnoses, clinical symptoms, serum thyroxine and TRAb, thyroid ultrasound and orbital computed tomography were used. Germline assignment: CDR1 SGHRS and CDR2 YFSETQ. Germline trimming cut 4 bases from V and 6 bases from J; bases unmatched to any gene: 6. This CDR3 spans 14 amino acids. The chain employs TRBV5-1 and TRBJ1-5; 8 bases agree with TRBD1. This TCR was recovered from a woman aged 50 to 60 with Graves' hyperthyroidism that later progressed to Graves' ophthalmopathy. Sequenced: blood. The DNA of the CDR3 is TGCGCCAGCAGCAAAGACAGGGGCGGTCAGCCCCAGCATTTT. It codes for CASSKDRGGQPQHF.